These T cell receptor beta chains were read from a single sample in a study of blood T cell repertoires in COVID-19. Method: immunoSEQ multiplex PCR; TCRdb's copy keeps in-frame clones and lacks some. The table records fewer than 30,000 clones, over 75% of them present only once. The sequencing sample was made of peripheral blood. These TCRs come from a man in his 70s with active COVID-19. CDR3s include the opening cysteine and the closing phenylalanine or tryptophan. Each record gives: D gene, clone size, V gene, CDR3 length, J gene, CDR3 protein, CDR3 DNA. A D gene is named only where the DNA matches it firmly. Some rows mark clone size as missing; the rest say once, few, many or name a class of expanded clone.

>TRBD2|-|TRBV19|17|TRBJ2-3
CASSIVGSGGPQDTQYF
TGTGCCAGTAGTATAGTGGGTAGCGGGGGGCCCCAGGATACGCAGTATTTT
>-|-|TRBV18|15|TRBJ1-1
CASSPSEQGKAEAFF
TGTGCCAGCTCACCATCGGAACAGGGTAAAGCTGAAGCTTTCTTT
>TRBD2|-|TRBV18|16|TRBJ2-7
CASSPSTSGASYEQYF
TGTGCCAGCTCACCATCAACTAGCGGTGCATCCTACGAGCAGTACTTC
>-|-|TRBV6-6|14|TRBJ2-1
CASSYASRDNEQFF
TGTGCCAGCAGTTACGCGTCCCGGGACAATGAGCAGTTCTTC
>-|-|TRBV11-2|14|TRBJ2-1
CASSLARSYNEQFF
TGTGCCAGCAGCCTTGCGCGTTCATACAATGAGCAGTTCTTC
>TRBD2|-|TRBV5-1|17|TRBJ2-7
CASSLRGSGDSSYEQYF
TGCGCCAGCAGCTTGCGGGGTAGCGGGGATAGCTCCTACGAGCAGTACTTC
>TRBD1|-|TRBV19|13|TRBJ1-2
CASSSDRVGGYTF
TGTGCCAGTAGCTCCGACAGGGTGGGTGGCTACACCTTC
>-|-|TRBV10-1|14|TRBJ1-4
CASVYRSGVEKLFF
TGCGCCAGCGTGTATAGGAGCGGAGTTGAAAAACTGTTTTTT
>-|once|TRBV5-1|12|TRBJ1-2
CASSAVNYGYTF
TGCGCCAGCAGCGCGGTCAACTATGGCTACACCTTC
>-|once|TRBV28|13|TRBJ1-3
CASRGGGGNTIYF
TGTGCCAGCAGAGGGGGTGGGGGAAACACCATATATTTT
>-|-|TRBV7-9|14|TRBJ2-7
CASSPLGTQLKQYF
TGTGCCAGCAGCCCTCTGGGCACTCAACTCAAGCAGTACTTC
>-|-|TRBV28|16|TRBJ2-2
CASSDLAQWSTGELFF
TGTGCCAGCAGTGATCTAGCTCAGTGGAGCACCGGGGAGCTGTTTTTT
>TRBD1|few|TRBV20-1|16|TRBJ1-2
CSASGDRGREDYGYTF
TGCAGTGCTAGTGGGGACAGGGGCAGGGAGGACTATGGCTACACCTTC
>TRBD1|-|TRBV28|14|TRBJ1-4
CASIDGRGGEKLFF
TGTGCCAGCATTGACGGGAGAGGGGGCGAAAAACTGTTTTTT
>-|-|TRBV30|15|TRBJ2-5
CAWSAYRGLQETQYF
TGTGCCTGGAGTGCATACCGGGGTTTACAAGAGACCCAGTACTTC
>-|-|TRBV18|16|TRBJ1-5
CASSKDRTYSNQPQHF
TGTGCCAGCTCAAAGGACAGAACTTATAGCAATCAGCCCCAGCATTTT
>TRBD2|-|TRBV18|17|TRBJ2-3
CASSPGLAGQNTDTQYF
TGTGCCAGCTCACCGGGACTAGCGGGGCAGAACACAGATACGCAGTATTTT
>-|once|TRBV2|15|TRBJ1-6
CASSEQGSRNSPLHF
TGTGCCAGCAGTGAGCAGGGGAGTCGAAATTCACCCCTCCACTTT
>-|-|TRBV30|15|TRBJ2-7
CAWSVLGGSSYEQYF
TGTGCCTGGAGTGTACTTGGGGGCTCAAGCTACGAGCAGTACTTC
>TRBD2|-|TRBV7-3|16|TRBJ2-3
CASSSQGGGGKDTQYF
TGTGCCAGCAGCTCCCAGGGCGGGGGAGGGAAGGATACGCAGTATTTT
>-|-|TRBV30|14|TRBJ1-1
CAWKARDEVVLAFF
TGTGCCTGGAAGGCGCGGGATGAAGTAGTTTTGGCTTTCTTT
>-|many|TRBV7-2|14|TRBJ1-2
CASSLGKGDYGYTF
TGTGCCAGCAGCTTAGGAAAGGGGGACTATGGCTACACCTTC
>-|-|TRBV4-3|13|TRBJ2-1
CASSQDGGFEQFF
TGCGCCAGCAGCCAAGATGGGGGGTTCGAGCAGTTCTTC
>-|once|TRBV28|15|TRBJ1-2
CASSRPQGRYYGYTF
TGTGCCAGCAGCAGGCCCCAGGGTCGGTACTATGGCTACACCTTC
>-|-|TRBV4-3|15|TRBJ2-5
CASSQIGGRQETQYF
TGCGCCAGCAGCCAAATAGGGGGTCGGCAAGAGACCCAGTACTTC
>TRBD2|-|TRBV7-9|16|TRBJ2-3
CASSQGTSGGTDTQYF
TGTGCCAGCAGCCAAGGGACTAGCGGGGGCACAGATACGCAGTATTTT
>-|-|TRBV6-5|12|TRBJ1-4
CASRRANEKLFF
TGTGCCAGTCGCCGGGCTAATGAAAAACTGTTTTTT
>TRBD1|-|TRBV18|15|TRBJ2-1
CASSPEQGYDNEQFF
TGTGCCAGCTCACCAGAACAGGGGTATGACAATGAGCAGTTCTTC
>TRBD2|-|TRBV7-6|16|TRBJ2-5
CASSLTQRGGLETQYF
TGTGCCAGCAGCTTGACCCAGCGGGGGGGCTTGGAGACCCAGTACTTC
>-|few|TRBV10-1|11|TRBJ1-6
CATQGYSPLHF
TGCGCCACCCAGGGGTATTCACCCCTCCACTTT
>TRBD1|-|TRBV4-3|12|TRBJ2-2
CASSSGGGELFF
TGCGCCAGCAGCTCAGGGGGCGGGGAGCTGTTTTTT
>TRBD1|few|TRBV2|17|TRBJ2-2
CASSLRTGISGTGELFF
TGTGCCAGCAGCCTCCGGACAGGGATATCGGGCACCGGGGAGCTGTTTTTT
>-|-|TRBV6-2/TRBV6-3|14|TRBJ1-1
CASSSERLNTEAFF
TGTGCCAGCAGTTCCGAGAGGCTGAACACTGAAGCTTTCTTT
>-|-|TRBV5-1|14|TRBJ1-2
CASSPLKGDYGYTF
TGCGCCAGCAGCCCTCTGAAGGGGGACTATGGCTACACCTTC
>TRBD2|once|TRBV6-1|19|TRBJ2-1
CASSVRLAGQFYPYNEQFF
TGTGCCAGCAGTGTCCGACTAGCGGGGCAGTTTTACCCATACAATGAGCAGTTCTTC
>-|-|TRBV4-3|16|TRBJ1-2
CASSQIQGGSSYGYTF
TGCGCCAGCAGCCAAATACAGGGAGGGTCTAGCTATGGCTACACCTTC
>TRBD1|-|TRBV6-1|15|TRBJ1-2
CASSEQTGVFGGYTF
TGTGCCAGCAGTGAACAGACAGGGGTCTTCGGTGGCTACACCTTC
>-|-|TRBV5-4|13|TRBJ1-1
CASSLGQVGEAFF
TGTGCCAGCAGCTTGGGACAAGTGGGTGAAGCTTTCTTT
>TRBD1|-|TRBV28|17|TRBJ1-6
CASSLPTGNPYNSPLHF
TGTGCCAGCAGTCTCCCGACAGGGAATCCCTATAATTCACCCCTCCACTTT
>-|-|TRBV15|13|TRBJ2-1
CATSRGGVTEQFF
TGTGCCACCAGCAGAGGGGGAGTGACTGAGCAGTTCTTC
>-|-|TRBV7-2|14|TRBJ2-5
CASSLLERSETQYF
TGTGCCAGCAGCTTGTTAGAGCGAAGCGAGACCCAGTACTTC
>-|once|TRBV3-1/TRBV3-2|16|TRBJ2-5
CASSNGLWGGRETQYF
TGTGCCAGCAGTAATGGCCTGTGGGGGGGCCGGGAGACCCAGTACTTC
>TRBD1|-|TRBV25-1|16|TRBJ2-1
CASSEYRTGKDNEQFF
TGTGCCAGCAGTGAATACCGGACAGGGAAGGACAATGAGCAGTTCTTC
>TRBD2|-|TRBV7-8|15|TRBJ2-5
CASSSSGGWGETQYF
TGTGCCAGCAGCTCCAGCGGGGGCTGGGGAGAGACCCAGTACTTC
>-|-|TRBV10-3|12|TRBJ1-2
CAIRAEGYGYTF
TGTGCCATCAGAGCCGAGGGATATGGCTACACCTTC
>TRBD2|few|TRBV7-9|16|TRBJ2-7
CASSLDNGPGGYEQYF
TGTGCCAGCAGCCTAGACAACGGGCCGGGGGGCTACGAGCAGTACTTC
>TRBD1|-|TRBV10-3|14|TRBJ2-7
CAIRAGTGPYEQYF
TGTGCCATCAGGGCCGGGACAGGCCCCTACGAGCAGTACTTC
>TRBD2|-|TRBV11-3|16|TRBJ2-1
CASSVTTSGGNNEQFF
TGTGCCAGCAGCGTTACGACTAGCGGGGGCAACAATGAGCAGTTCTTC
>TRBD2|-|TRBV5-1|17|TRBJ2-3
CASSLGTSGGRTDTQYF
TGCGCCAGCAGCTTGGGGACTAGCGGGGGTCGCACAGATACGCAGTATTTT
>TRBD1|-|TRBV6-6|14|TRBJ2-5
CASRQTGGKETQYF
TGTGCCAGCAGACAGACAGGGGGAAAAGAGACCCAGTACTTC
>-|-|TRBV3-1/TRBV3-2|15|TRBJ2-5
CASSQAPTRTETQYF
TGTGCCAGCAGCCAAGCCCCGACTAGAACGGAGACCCAGTACTTC
>-|-|TRBV14|12|TRBJ2-3
CASSGGPDTQYF
TGTGCCAGCAGCGGAGGGCCAGATACGCAGTATTTT
>TRBD2|-|TRBV27|16|TRBJ2-7
CASSSTSGVRSGEQYF
TGTGCCAGCAGTTCTACTAGCGGGGTTCGCAGCGGCGAGCAGTACTTC
>TRBD2|-|TRBV10-3|14|TRBJ2-7
CAISLAGGESEQYF
TGTGCCATCAGTCTAGCGGGGGGTGAAAGCGAGCAGTACTTC